This T cell receptor beta chain is drawn from a study of regulatory T cells in long-lasting Graves disease. Time point indicated: newly diagnosed GD, antithyroid drugs for less than 3 months. Preparation of the TCR library used RNA extracted from PBMCs. The guidelines of the American Thyroid Association were the basis for diagnosing Graves' disease. Study-level findings and limits: TRBV28, TRBJ1-2 and TRBJ2-5 were segments that persistent disease favored.

Assembly of TCR beta libraries relied on iRepertoire HTBI primers together with Arm-PCR of CDR3 regions. TCRdb recomputed calls from the multiplex PCR reads with MiXCR, one row per CDR3 protein. The sample holds more than 450,000 distinct CDR3 sequences; around 12% are singletons and the top ten take roughly 8.9%. V lost 0 bases and J lost 0, with 8 bases in between. This CDR3 contains 16 residues. Germline V gene data show CDR1 as SGHTA and CDR2 as FQGTGA. In its sample, this clonotype was seen many times. Its matching antigen is unknown. These data were also reused for a study on T cells in Graves' hyperthyroidism and ophthalmopathy.

Here the sequenced sample was peripheral blood mononuclear cells (PBMCs), taken at new diagnosis, from a patient treated with antithyroid drugs. The V gene is TRBV7-3, the J gene TRBJ2-2; tentatively, D is TRBD1 or TRBD2 (5 bases each). The TCR sequence derives from a woman aged 25 to 39 with Graves disease. CDR3 coding DNA: TGTGCCAGCAGCTTAACCGGGACCACGAACACCGGGGAGCTGTTTTTT. Translation gives CASSLTGTTNTGELFF.